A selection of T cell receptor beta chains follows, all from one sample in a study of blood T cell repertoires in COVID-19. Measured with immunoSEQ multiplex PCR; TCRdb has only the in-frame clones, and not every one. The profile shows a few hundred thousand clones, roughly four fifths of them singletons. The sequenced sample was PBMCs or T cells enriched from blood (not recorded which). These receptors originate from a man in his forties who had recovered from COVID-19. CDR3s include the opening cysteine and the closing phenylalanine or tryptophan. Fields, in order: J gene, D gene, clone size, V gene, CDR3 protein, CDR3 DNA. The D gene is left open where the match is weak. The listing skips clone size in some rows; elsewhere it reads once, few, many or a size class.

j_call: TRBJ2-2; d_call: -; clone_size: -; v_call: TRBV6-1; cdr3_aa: CASSEWRGSTNTGELFF; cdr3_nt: TGTGCCAGCAGTGAATGGAGGGGCAGTACGAACACCGGGGAGCTGTTTTTT
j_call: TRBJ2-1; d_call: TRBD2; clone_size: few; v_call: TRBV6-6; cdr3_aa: CASRQLAGEGNEQFF; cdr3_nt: TGTGCCAGCAGACAACTAGCGGGGGAGGGAAATGAGCAGTTCTTC
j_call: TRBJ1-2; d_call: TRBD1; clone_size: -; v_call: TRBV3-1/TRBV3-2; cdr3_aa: CASSRQDRANYGYTF; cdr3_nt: TGTGCCAGCAGCCGCCAGGACAGGGCTAACTATGGCTACACCTTC
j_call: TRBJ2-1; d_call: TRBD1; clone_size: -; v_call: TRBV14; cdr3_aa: CASSPTGGIGGEQFF; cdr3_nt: TGTGCCAGCAGCCCGACAGGGGGAATTGGGGGTGAGCAGTTCTTC
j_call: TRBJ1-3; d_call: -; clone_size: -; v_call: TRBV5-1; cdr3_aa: CASSLSHAGTHTIYF; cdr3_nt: TGCGCCAGCAGCTTGTCACACGCAGGAACGCACACCATATATTTT
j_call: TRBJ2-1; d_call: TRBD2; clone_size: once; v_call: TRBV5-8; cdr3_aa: CASSLGSSGRVNEQFF; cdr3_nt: TGTGCCAGCAGCTTGGGCTCCAGCGGGAGAGTAAATGAGCAGTTCTTC
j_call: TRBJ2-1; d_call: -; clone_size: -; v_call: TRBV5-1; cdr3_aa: CASSFITGTNNNEQFF; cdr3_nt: TGCGCCAGCAGCTTTATAACCGGGACAAATAACAATGAGCAGTTCTTC
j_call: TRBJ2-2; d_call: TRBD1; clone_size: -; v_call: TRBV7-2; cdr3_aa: CASSLRGQGVFSRTGELFF; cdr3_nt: TGTGCCAGCAGCTTACGGGGACAGGGGGTCTTTTCACGCACCGGGGAGCTGTTTTTT
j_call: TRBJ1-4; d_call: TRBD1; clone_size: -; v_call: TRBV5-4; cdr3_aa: CASSLSPRGDEKLFF; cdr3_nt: TGTGCCAGCAGCTTGTCCCCCAGGGGGGACGAAAAACTGTTTTTT
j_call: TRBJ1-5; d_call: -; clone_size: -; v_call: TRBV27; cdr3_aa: CASSPRGFQPQHF; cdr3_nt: TGTGCCAGCAGCCCTAGGGGGTTTCAGCCCCAGCATTTT
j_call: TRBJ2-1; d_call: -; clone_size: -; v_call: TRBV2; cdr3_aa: CAIQRRANEQFF; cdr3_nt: TGTGCCATCCAAAGGAGGGCCAATGAGCAGTTCTTC
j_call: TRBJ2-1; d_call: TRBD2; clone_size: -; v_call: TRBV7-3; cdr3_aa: CASSLSGRASDEQFF; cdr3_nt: TGTGCCAGCAGCCTAAGCGGGAGGGCGTCGGATGAGCAGTTCTTC
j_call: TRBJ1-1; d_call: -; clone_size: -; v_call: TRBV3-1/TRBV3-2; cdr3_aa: CASSLLQETTEAFF; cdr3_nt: TGTGCCAGCAGCCTTTTACAGGAAACTACTGAAGCTTTCTTT
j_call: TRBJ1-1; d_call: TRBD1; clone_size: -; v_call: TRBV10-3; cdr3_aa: CAIDRGANTEAFF; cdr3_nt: TGTGCCATTGACAGGGGGGCGAACACTGAAGCTTTCTTT
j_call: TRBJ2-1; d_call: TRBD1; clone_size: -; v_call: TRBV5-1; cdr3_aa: CASTKLGTGSTFF; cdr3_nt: TGCGCCAGCACCAAACTCGGGACAGGGAGCACGTTCTTC
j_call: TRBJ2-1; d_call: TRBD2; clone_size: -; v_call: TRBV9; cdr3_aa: CASSVWTSGVNEQFF; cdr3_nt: TGTGCCAGCAGCGTATGGACTAGCGGGGTAAATGAGCAGTTCTTC
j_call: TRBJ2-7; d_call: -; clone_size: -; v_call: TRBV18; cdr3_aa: CASSRTAFYEQYF; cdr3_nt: TGTGCCAGCTCACGGACAGCGTTCTACGAGCAGTACTTC
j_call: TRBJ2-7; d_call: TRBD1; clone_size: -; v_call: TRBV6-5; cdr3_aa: CASIGQGAHEQYF; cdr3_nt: TGTGCCAGCATCGGACAGGGGGCTCACGAGCAGTACTTC
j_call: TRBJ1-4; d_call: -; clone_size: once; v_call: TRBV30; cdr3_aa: CAWSEQVLANEKLFF; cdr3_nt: TGTGCCTGGAGCGAACAGGTCCTAGCTAATGAAAAACTGTTTTTT
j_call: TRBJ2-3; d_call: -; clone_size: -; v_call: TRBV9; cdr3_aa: CASSGGGRTENTDTQYF; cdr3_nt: TGTGCCAGCAGCGGGGGTGGGCGGACAGAAAACACAGATACGCAGTATTTT
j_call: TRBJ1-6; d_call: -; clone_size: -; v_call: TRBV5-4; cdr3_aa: CASSLSRFSYNSPLHF; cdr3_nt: TGTGCCAGCAGCTTGAGCAGGTTCTCCTATAATTCACCCCTCCACTTT
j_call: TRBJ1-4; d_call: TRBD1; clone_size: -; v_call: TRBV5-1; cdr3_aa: CASSWTGIREKLFF; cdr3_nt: TGCGCCAGCAGCTGGACAGGGATTAGGGAAAAACTGTTTTTT
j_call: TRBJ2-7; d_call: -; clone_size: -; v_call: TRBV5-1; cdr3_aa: CASSSHSSGLKATSYEQYF; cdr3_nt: TGCGCCAGCAGCTCCCATTCCTCGGGACTGAAAGCTACCTCCTACGAGCAGTACTTC
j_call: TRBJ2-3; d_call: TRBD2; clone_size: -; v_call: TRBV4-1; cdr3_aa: CASRDSGGETPPDTQYF; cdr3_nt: TGCGCCAGCAGGGATAGCGGGGGGGAGACCCCTCCAGATACGCAGTATTTT
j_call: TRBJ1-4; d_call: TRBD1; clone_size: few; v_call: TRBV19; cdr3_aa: CASSIGQGTTNEKLFF; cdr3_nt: TGTGCCAGTAGTATCGGACAGGGTACAACTAATGAAAAACTGTTTTTT
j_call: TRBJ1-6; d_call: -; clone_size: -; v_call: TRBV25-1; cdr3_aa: CASSELGDNSPLHF; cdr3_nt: TGTGCCAGCAGTGAATTAGGGGATAATTCACCCCTCCACTTT
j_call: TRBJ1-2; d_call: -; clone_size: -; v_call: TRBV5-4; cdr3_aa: CASSLDRNYGYTF; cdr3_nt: TGTGCCAGCAGCTTGGACAGGAACTATGGCTACACCTTC
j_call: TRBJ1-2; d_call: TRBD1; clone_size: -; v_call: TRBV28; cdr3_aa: CASRTGTGFYGYTF; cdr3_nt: TGTGCCAGCAGAACCGGGACAGGGTTCTATGGCTACACCTTC
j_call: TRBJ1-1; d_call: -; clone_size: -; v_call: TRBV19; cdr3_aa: CASSRGQNMNTEAFF; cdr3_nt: TGTGCCAGTAGTAGGGGACAAAACATGAACACTGAAGCTTTCTTT
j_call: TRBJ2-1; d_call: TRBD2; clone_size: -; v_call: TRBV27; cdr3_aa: CASSSPSGSYNEQFF; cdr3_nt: TGTGCCAGCAGTTCGCCCAGCGGGAGTTACAATGAGCAGTTCTTC
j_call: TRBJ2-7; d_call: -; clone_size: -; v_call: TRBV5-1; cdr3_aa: CASSLDSRRDEQYF; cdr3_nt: TGCGCCAGCAGCTTGGATTCACGACGGGACGAGCAGTACTTC
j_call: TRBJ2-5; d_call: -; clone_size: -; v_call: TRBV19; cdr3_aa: CASTPGREETQYF; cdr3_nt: TGTGCCAGTACCCCGGGCAGGGAAGAGACCCAGTACTTC
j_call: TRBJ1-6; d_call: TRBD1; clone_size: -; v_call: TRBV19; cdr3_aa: CASRDRGNSPLHF; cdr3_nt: TGTGCCAGCCGGGACAGGGGAAATTCACCCCTCCACTTT
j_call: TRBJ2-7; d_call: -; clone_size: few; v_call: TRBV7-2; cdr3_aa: CASSSPLEGPYEQYF; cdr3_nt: TGTGCCAGCAGCTCCCCCCTGGAGGGCCCCTACGAGCAGTACTTC
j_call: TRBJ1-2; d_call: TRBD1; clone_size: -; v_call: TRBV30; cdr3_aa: CAWRAGTANYGYTF; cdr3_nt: TGTGCCTGGAGGGCGGGGACAGCTAACTATGGCTACACCTTC
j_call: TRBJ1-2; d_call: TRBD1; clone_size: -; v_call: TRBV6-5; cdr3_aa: CASRTTGTGSGYTF; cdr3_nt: TGTGCCAGCAGGACAACCGGGACAGGGAGTGGCTACACCTTC
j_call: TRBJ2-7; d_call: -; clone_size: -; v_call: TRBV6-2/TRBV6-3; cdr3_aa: CASSLPPYEQYF; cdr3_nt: TGTGCCAGCAGTCTACCCCCTTACGAGCAGTACTTC
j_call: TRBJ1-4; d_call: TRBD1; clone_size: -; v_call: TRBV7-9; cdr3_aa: CASSLPGTVFEKLFF; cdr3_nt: TGTGCCAGCAGCTTACCCGGGACAGTATTTGAAAAACTGTTTTTT
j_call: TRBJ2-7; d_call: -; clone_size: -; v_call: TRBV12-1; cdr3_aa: CASSDSGLSSYEQYF; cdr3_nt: TGTGCCAGCAGCGATTCCGGACTAAGTAGCTACGAGCAGTACTTC
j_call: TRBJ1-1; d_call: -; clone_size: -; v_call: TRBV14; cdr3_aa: CASSRWTINTEAFF; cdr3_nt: TGTGCCAGCAGCCGCTGGACAATAAACACTGAAGCTTTCTTT